This T cell receptor beta chain was obtained from a study of blood T cells in healthy people across ages (dated by TCRdb to the mid-2010s). With respect to the entire study: In model experiments, template switching captured about one uniquely barcoded TCR beta cDNA molecule for every two T cells. Using the same blood draw, the study looked at two additional independent replicas of 1 million unique cDNA reads for two donors, one aged 18 to 29 and the other aged 80 or older. Using deep sequencing normalized with unique cDNA molecular identifiers, the study measured how TCR beta repertoire diversity changes with age. The donors were divided into four age groups: young (average around 16 years), middle-aged (over 35), aged (approximately 62) and long-lived (around 80).

Including the terminal cysteine and phenylalanine, the CDR3 comprises 13 residues. Only CDR3 DNA remains: 39 bases, in frame from the first base. Trimming takes 5 bases from V and 6 bases from J, and the germline ends sit 13 bases apart. Reading the germline V gene (reference sequence) gives CDR1 MNHNY and CDR2 SVGAGI. The paper as a whole reports these results and caveats: The CMV infection status of donors was not known, potentially confounding age-related changes in expanded clonotypes. Observed TCR beta diversity correlated strongly with the percentage of naive T cells measured by flow cytometry. Since profiling was done on bulk unsorted PBMCs, naive and antigen-experienced compartments could not be conclusively compared. The long-lived group showed more naive CD4+ T cells, fewer expanded clones and increased TCR diversity than the aged group, suggesting age selection. Observed TCR beta diversity per million T cells fell roughly linearly with age, and a significant reduction was already apparent by age approximately 41. Estimates of total diversity based on one million sequenced T cells were considered lower bounds and underestimates.

Donors were 40 or so systemically healthy Caucasian individuals from Russia aged roughly 6 to 100 years. Each donor gave around 9.5 milliliters of peripheral blood, collected into EDTA-treated Vacutainer tubes. PBMCs were isolated by Ficoll-Paque density-gradient centrifugation, with at least 7 million obtained per sample. Trizol reagent was used to extract total RNA from the PBMCs, yielding at least 6 micrograms per sample. For every donor, an aliquot of PBMCs went through flow cytometry to measure the percentages of naive CD45RAhigh/CD27high T cells. The library came from 5' RACE. The instrument given in TCRdb is Illumina HiSeq 2500. A second PCR of about 7 to 12 cycles was performed with a sample-barcoded 5' primer and a J-beta primer mix. Each TCR beta cDNA molecule received a unique molecular identifier from a template-switch 5' adaptor carrying 12 random nucleotides. Each sample yielded at least 2.5 million CDR3-containing paired-end reads. First-strand cDNA was synthesized from all RNA with the Mint cDNA synthesis kit, primed by a TRBC-specific oligonucleotide. All cDNA was treated with uracil-DNA glycosylase and then went through a first 18-cycle PCR with the universal primers M1SS and BC2_uni_R. As for how the authors treated the data: Normalization of each sample was performed by random selection of 1 million high-quality reads, each carrying a distinct molecular identifier. Reads with shared molecular identifiers were discarded instead of being binned into consensus sequences. MiTCR, run with a Q25 quality threshold and the strictest error-elimination algorithm, handled CDR3 identification, clonotype clustering and error correction. Lower-bound total TCR beta diversity was estimated with a nonparametric unseen species model using Euler transformation. TCRdb reanalyzed the raw reads on its own, using fastp at Q25 for trimming and MiXCR for clone calling, and kept in-frame beta chains. CDR3 protein sequences are deduplicated, and each keeps its most common genes and DNA. TCRdb assigned the V and J calls; the authors' analysis was not used. Counted in this sample were around 500,000 distinct CDR3 sequences; over 25% of them appeared once. Jointly, the top ten make up roughly 3.5% of the sample.

There are a few counts of this clonotype. It lacks a known antigen. No base qualities exist here, and no much larger clone lies one base off it. This sample was also put to use in a study of T cells of mothers and their children. Looking at the second paper: Donors were nine systemically healthy Caucasian individuals: three mothers and their six children. cDNA synthesis consumed the entire amount of extracted RNA, loaded at 1.5 ug RNA in each 15 ul reaction. Sample barcodes and 2-4 random nucleotides were added via the M1S primer in the second PCR. Over 8 million TCR beta CDR3 reads came from each mother, compared with about 3.2 million reads from each child. TCR recombination output is similarly shaped by thymic selection in related and unrelated pairs, with a minor effect exerted by inherited differences. Normalized repertoire overlap was always slightly but never significantly higher in related than unrelated mother-child pairs. With a sensitivity of approximately 92 clones per million clonotypes, no persistent microchimeric T cell clones were detected. The study used deep NGS to compare TCR beta repertoires of mothers and children, seeking features distinguishing related mother-child pairs from unrelated individuals. The mean age was 40 +/- 4 years for the mothers and approximately 11 +/- 4 years for the children. Libraries were sequenced on Illumina HiSeq 2000 with 100+100 nt paired-end reads after adapter ligation with NEBNext reagents. To prevent cross-contamination, the mother and child libraries were prepared a month apart and were sequenced in separate runs. Between roughly 500,000 and 2,100,000 distinct TCR beta clonotypes were identified per donor. Naive TCR beta clonotypes were estimated from low-frequency clonotypes matched to each donor's FACS-determined naive share, without sorting.

Input material: blood. The TCR comes from a boy aged 2-15 years in good health. The chain employs TRBV6-6 and TRBJ1-2; there is no confident call for the D gene. The CDR3: CASSPRGVDGYTF. The DNA sequence is as follows: TGTGCCAGCAGTCCCCGTGGGGTGGATGGCTACACCTTC.